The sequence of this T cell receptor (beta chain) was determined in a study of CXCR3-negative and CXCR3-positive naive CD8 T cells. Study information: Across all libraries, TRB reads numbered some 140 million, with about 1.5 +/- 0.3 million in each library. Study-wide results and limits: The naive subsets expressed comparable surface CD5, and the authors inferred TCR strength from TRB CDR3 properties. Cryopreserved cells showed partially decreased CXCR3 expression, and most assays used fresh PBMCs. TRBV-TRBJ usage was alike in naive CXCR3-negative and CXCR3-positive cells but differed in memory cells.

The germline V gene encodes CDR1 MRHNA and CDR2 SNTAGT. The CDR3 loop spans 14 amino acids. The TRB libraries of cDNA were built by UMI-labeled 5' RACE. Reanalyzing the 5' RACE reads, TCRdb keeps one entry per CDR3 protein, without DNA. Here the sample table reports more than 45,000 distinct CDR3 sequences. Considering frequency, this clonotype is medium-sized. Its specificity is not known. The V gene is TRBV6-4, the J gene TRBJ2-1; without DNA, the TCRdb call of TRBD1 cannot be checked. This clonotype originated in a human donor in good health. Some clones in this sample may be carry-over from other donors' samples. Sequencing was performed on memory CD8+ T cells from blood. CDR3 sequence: CASSEGGAGNEQFF.